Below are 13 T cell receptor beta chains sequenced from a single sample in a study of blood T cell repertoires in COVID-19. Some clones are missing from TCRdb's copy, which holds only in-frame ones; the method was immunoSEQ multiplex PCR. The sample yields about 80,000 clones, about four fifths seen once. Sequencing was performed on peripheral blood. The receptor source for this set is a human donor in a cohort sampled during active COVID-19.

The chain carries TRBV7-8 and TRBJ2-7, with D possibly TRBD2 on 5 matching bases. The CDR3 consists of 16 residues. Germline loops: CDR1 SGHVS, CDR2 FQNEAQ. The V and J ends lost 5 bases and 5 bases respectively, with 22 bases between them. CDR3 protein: CASSEGGPRGSHEQYV. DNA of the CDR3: TGTGCCAGCAGCGAGGGTGGACCCCGGGGAAGTCACGAGCAGTACGTC.

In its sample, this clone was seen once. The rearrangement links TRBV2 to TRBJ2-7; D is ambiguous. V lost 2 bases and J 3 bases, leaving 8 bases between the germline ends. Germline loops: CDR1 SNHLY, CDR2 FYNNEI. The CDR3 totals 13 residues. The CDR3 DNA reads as TGTGCCAGCAGTGAAAGTGGCCGCTACGAGCAGTACGTC. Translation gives CASSESGRYEQYV.

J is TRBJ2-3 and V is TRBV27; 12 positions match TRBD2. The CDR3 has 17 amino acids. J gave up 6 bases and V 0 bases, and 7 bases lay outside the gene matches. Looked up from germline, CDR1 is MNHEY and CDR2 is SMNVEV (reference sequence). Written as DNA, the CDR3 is TGTGCCAGCAGTTTATCGGCGGGACTAGCGGGTTGGGATACGCAGTATTTT. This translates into CASSLSAGLAGWDTQYF.

CDR3 residues: CAWRLAGKDTQYF. CDR3 sequence (DNA): TGTGCCTGGAGGCTAGCGGGGAAGGATACGCAGTATTTT. The gene calls are TRBV30 and TRBJ2-3, with 9 bases aligning to TRBD2. This CDR3 is 13 amino acids long. The germline CDR1 and CDR2 sequences are GTSNPN and SVGIG (reference sequence). V gave up 3 bases and J gave up 6 bases; unmatched junction bases: 4.

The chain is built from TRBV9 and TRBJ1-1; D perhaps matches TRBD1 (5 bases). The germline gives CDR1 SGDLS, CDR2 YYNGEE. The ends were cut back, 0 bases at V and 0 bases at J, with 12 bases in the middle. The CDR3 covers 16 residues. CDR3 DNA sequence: TGTGCCAGCAGCGTAGGGGACGGGGGAGTGAACACTGAAGCTTTCTTT. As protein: CASSVGDGGVNTEAFF.

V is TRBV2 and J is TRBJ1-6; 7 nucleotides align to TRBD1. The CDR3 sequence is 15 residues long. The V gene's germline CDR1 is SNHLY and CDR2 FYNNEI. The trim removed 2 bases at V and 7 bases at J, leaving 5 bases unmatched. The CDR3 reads CASSETTGWNSPLHF. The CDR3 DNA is TGTGCCAGCAGTGAAACGACAGGGTGGAATTCACCCCTCCACTTT.

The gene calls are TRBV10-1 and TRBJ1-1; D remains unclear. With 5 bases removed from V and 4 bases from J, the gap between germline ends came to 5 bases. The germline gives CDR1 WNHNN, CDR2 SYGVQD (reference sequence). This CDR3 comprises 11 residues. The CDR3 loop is CASSTATEAFF. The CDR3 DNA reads TGCGCCAGCAGTACAGCCACTGAAGCTTTCTTT.

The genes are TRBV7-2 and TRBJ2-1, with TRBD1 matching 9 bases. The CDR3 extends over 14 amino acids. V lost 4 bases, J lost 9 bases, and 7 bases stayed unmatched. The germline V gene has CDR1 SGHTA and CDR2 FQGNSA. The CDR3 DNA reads TGTGCCAGCAGCTCCGGGACAGGGATTGGTGAGCAGTTCTTC. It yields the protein CASSSGTGIGEQFF.

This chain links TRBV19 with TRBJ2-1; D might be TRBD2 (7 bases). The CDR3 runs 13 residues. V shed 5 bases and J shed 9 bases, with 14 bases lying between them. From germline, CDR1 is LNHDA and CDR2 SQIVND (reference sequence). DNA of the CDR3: TGTGCCAGTAGTGGGGGGGCGGGAACTGAGCAGTTCTTC. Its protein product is CASSGGAGTEQFF.

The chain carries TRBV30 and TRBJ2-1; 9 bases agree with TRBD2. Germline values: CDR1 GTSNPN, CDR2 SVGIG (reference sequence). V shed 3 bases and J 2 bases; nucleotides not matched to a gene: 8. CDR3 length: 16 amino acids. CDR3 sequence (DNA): TGTGCCTGGAGGAACGGACTAGCGTATACCTACAATGAGCAGTTCTTC. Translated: CAWRNGLAYTYNEQFF.

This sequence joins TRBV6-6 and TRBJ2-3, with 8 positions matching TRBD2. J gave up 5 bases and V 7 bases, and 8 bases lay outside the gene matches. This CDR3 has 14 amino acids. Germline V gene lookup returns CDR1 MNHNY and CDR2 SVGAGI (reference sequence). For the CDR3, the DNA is TGTGCCAGCACATCGGGAGGGCCTGTAGATACGCAGTATTTT. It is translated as CASTSGGPVDTQYF.

CDR3 amino acids: CASSIGTGNTEAFF. The CDR3 bases are TGTGCCAGTAGTATTGGGACAGGGAACACTGAAGCTTTCTTT. The chain employs TRBV19 and TRBJ1-1, with 8 bases identical to TRBD1. Trimming removed 3 bases from V and 1 base from J; junction bases left unmatched: 1. This CDR3 is built from 14 residues. Germline assignment: CDR1 LNHDA and CDR2 SQIVND (reference sequence). The whole variable domain, remainder taken from reference TRBV19 and TRBJ1-1, is DGGITQSPKYLFRKEGQNVTLSCEQNLNHDAMYWYRQDPGQGLRLIYYSQIVNDFQKGDIAEGYSVSREKKESFPLTVTSAQKNPTAFYLCASSIGTGNTEAFFGQGTRLTVV.

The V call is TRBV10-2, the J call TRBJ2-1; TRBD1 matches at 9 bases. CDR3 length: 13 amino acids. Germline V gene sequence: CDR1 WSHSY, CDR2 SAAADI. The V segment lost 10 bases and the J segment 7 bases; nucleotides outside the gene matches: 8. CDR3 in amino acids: CATGTGFTNEQFF. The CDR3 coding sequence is TGCGCCACCGGGACAGGGTTTACTAATGAGCAGTTCTTC.